This T cell receptor (beta chain) was recovered during a study of blood T cells in healthy people across ages. A sample-barcoded 5' primer and a J-beta primer mix were used in a second PCR of roughly 6 to 11 cycles. One entry per CDR3 protein, called by TCRdb with MiXCR from the 5' RACE reads. In the table there are 1.5 million to 2 million distinct CDR3 sequences, about 49% of which are singletons. General observations from the study: Compared with aged donors, long-lived donors showed fewer expanded clones, suggesting selection. Per million T cells, TCR beta diversity dropped about linearly as age rose.

This clonotype has a single count. Antigen: not known. At least 7 million PBMCs were isolated per sample. Germline lookup yields CDR1 SGHDT and CDR2 YYEEEE. With 2 bases clipped from V and 0 bases from J, the junction kept 7 bases outside the gene matches. This CDR3 has 17 residues. This chain connects TRBV5-6 to TRBJ2-3; 9 bases align to TRBD2. The sample was blood. This receptor was identified in a woman aged 40-49 years in good health. Here the CDR3 DNA reads TGTGCCAGCAGCTTTAGCGGGGGCCGAAGAAGCACAGATACGCAGTATTTT. Its protein is CASSFSGGRRSTDTQYF.